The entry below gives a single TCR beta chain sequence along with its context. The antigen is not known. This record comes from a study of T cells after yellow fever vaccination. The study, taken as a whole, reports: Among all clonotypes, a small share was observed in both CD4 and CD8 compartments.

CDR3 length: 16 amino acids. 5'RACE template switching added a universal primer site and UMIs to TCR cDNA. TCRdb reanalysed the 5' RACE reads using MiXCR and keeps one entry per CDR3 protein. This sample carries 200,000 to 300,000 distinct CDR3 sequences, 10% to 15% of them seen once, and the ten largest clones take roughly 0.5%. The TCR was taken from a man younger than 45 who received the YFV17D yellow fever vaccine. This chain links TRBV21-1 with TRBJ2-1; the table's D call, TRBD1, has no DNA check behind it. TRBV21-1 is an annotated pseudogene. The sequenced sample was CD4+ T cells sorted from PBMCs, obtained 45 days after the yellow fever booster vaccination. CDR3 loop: CASVLYLGAPYNEQFF. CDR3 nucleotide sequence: TGTGCCAGCGTACTTTACCTGGGGGCCCCCTACAATGAGCAGTTCTTC.